What follows is one T cell receptor (beta chain) and its context. Sequencing was performed with immunoSEQ multiplex PCR; in TCRdb, only in-frame clones are kept and a portion is missing. Of approximately 210,000 clones listed, around 82% are singletons. This record belongs to a study of blood T cell repertoires in COVID-19. Study information: Acute and convalescent COVID-19 specimens originated in the United States, Italy and Spain.

The germline V gene has CDR1 SGHDT and CDR2 YYEEEE. The V end was cut by 5 bases, the J end by 7 bases, with 13 bases between. The CDR3 sequence is 13 residues long. The V call is TRBV5-6, the J call TRBJ2-1, with a tentative D call TRBD1 (6 bases). The sequenced material came from peripheral blood. The clonotype originates from a woman aged 50 to 60 with acute or convalescent COVID-19. The CDR3 sequence: CASRYSGVNEQFF. The CDR3 DNA sequence: TGTGCCAGCAGATACTCAGGGGTTAATGAGCAGTTCTTC.